The 19 T cell receptor beta chains below all came from one sample that was sequenced in a study of blood T cell repertoires in COVID-19. Measured with immunoSEQ multiplex PCR; TCRdb has only the in-frame clones, and not every one. The profile shows about 100,000 clones, 65% to 90% of them singletons. The specimen sequenced was PBMCs or T cells enriched from blood (not recorded which). The receptors were sampled from a woman between 50 and 59 years old who had recovered from COVID-19.

The chain recombines TRBV3-1 (or the pseudogene TRBV3-2) with TRBJ2-7, with 7 bases identical to TRBD2. The trim removed 1 base at V and 4 bases at J, leaving 4 bases unmatched. The germline gives CDR1 LGHDT, CDR2 YNNKEL (reference sequence). This CDR3 region has 14 residues. The CDR3 nucleotides are TGTGCCAGCAGCCAAGGCGGGAGAGGTTACGAGCAGTACTTC. Translation: CASSQGGRGYEQYF.

V gene TRBV7-3 combines with J gene TRBJ1-2; D is uncertain. Germline CDR1 is SGHTA and CDR2 is FQGTGA. There are 13 residues in the CDR3. V was cut by 4 bases and J by 8 bases, with 14 bases left in between. The CDR3 spells CASSSDPAGGYTF. For the CDR3, the DNA is TGTGCCAGCAGCTCGGACCCAGCGGGGGGCTACACCTTC.

The chain combines TRBV5-1 with TRBJ2-5; 10 nucleotides align to TRBD1. Germline lookup yields CDR1 SGHRS and CDR2 YFSETQ. J lost 5 bases, V lost 3 bases, and 10 bases had no gene match. This CDR3 is 16 amino acids long. The CDR3 sequence is CASSSMGQGNAETQYF. CDR3 DNA sequence: TGCGCCAGCAGCTCGATGGGACAGGGGAATGCTGAGACCCAGTACTTC. The whole variable domain, filled in from reference TRBV5-1 and TRBJ2-5, reads KAGVTQTPRYLIKTRGQQVTLSCSPISGHRSVSWYQQTPGQGLQFLFEYFSETQRNKGNFPGRFSGRQFSNSRSEMNVSTLELGDSALYLCASSSMGQGNAETQYFGPGTRLLVL.

The sample holds a few counts of this clone. The CDR3 region has the DNA TGTGCCATCAGTTCGGACAGAAACTATGGCTACACCTTC. Encoded protein: CAISSDRNYGYTF. The rearrangement links TRBV10-3 to TRBJ1-2; perhaps TRBD1 as D (6 bases). The V end lost 5 bases, the J end lost 2 bases, and 9 bases lay between the germline ends. Germline CDR1 reads ENHRY; CDR2 reads SYGVKD. The CDR3 runs 13 residues.

The gene calls are TRBV7-8 and TRBJ1-3; D not certain. V was shortened by 1 base and J by 0 bases, with 10 bases between the two germline ends. Germline V lookup: CDR1 SGHVS, CDR2 FQNEAQ. The CDR3 sequence is 16 residues long. The CDR3 here is CASSLGRKSSGNTIYF. CDR3 sequence (DNA): TGTGCCAGCAGCTTAGGTCGCAAGAGCTCTGGAAACACCATATATTTT.

The rearrangement links TRBV7-9 to TRBJ2-1; 7 nucleotides align to TRBD2. J gave up 10 bases and V 3 bases, and 3 bases lay outside the gene matches. Germline values: CDR1 SEHNR, CDR2 FQNEAQ (reference sequence). CDR3 size: 12 residues. CDR3 sequence (DNA): TGTGCCAGCAGCTTGGGGACTACAGAGCAGTTCTTC. It codes for CASSLGTTEQFF.

This clone occurred a few times. The V call is TRBV13, the J call TRBJ1-1; D remains ambiguous. Trimming cost V 5 bases and J 2 bases, with 15 bases left between them. The CDR3 is 15 amino acids. Per germline, CDR1 PRHDT and CDR2 FYEKMQ (reference sequence). The CDR3 coding sequence is TGTGCCAGCAGCGTGACTACAGCTTACAACACTGAAGCTTTCTTT. Residues: CASSVTTAYNTEAFF.

Only one count was recorded for this clone. The chain recombines TRBV28 with TRBJ1-2; weak D call: TRBD1 (5 bases). Deletions cut 6 bases from V and 2 bases from J, with 16 bases between. Germline-derived CDR1 and CDR2 are MDHEN and SYDVKM. The CDR3 spans 15 residues. In nucleotides, the CDR3 is TGTGCCAGCAGCCCCGACCGGGACTGGAACTATGGCTACACCTTC. Translated, it gives CASSPDRDWNYGYTF.

The V and J genes are TRBV4-1 and TRBJ1-4; 8 nucleotides match TRBD1. Losses at the gene ends were 0 bases for V and 3 bases for J; bases not matched to a gene: 0. The CDR3 sequence is 15 residues long. Germline V gene data show CDR1 as MGHRA and CDR2 as YSYEKL. This chain's CDR3 is CASSQEQGANEKLFF. The DNA of the CDR3 is TGCGCCAGCAGCCAAGAACAGGGGGCTAATGAAAAACTGTTTTTT.

The V call is TRBV7-3, the J call TRBJ1-1; 8 bases align to TRBD1. J lost 5 bases, V lost 5 bases, and 13 bases had no gene match. The CDR3 spans 16 residues. Looked up from germline, CDR1 is SGHTA and CDR2 is FQGTGA. The CDR3 spells CASSPTPRGLVTEAFF. The CDR3 region has the DNA TGTGCCAGCAGCCCGACGCCCAGGGGGCTAGTAACTGAAGCTTTCTTT.

V usage is TRBV20-1 and J usage is TRBJ2-7, with 8 bases that match TRBD2. V was pared by 8 bases and J by 2 bases, with 2 bases of the junction left unmatched. The germline V gene has CDR1 DFQATT and CDR2 SNEGSKA (reference sequence). The CDR3 sequence is 11 residues long. CDR3 residues: CSSGGAYEQYF. Here the CDR3 DNA reads TGCAGTTCGGGAGGGGCCTACGAGCAGTACTTC.

This sequence joins TRBV10-1 and TRBJ2-1, with TRBD1 matching 11 bases. Germline assignment: CDR1 WNHNN and CDR2 SYGVQD (reference sequence). Losses at the gene ends were 3 bases for V and 4 bases for J; bases not matched to a gene: 2. The CDR3 totals 15 residues. The CDR3 loop is CASSDGTGGYNEQFF. DNA for the CDR3: TGCGCCAGCAGTGATGGGACAGGGGGTTACAATGAGCAGTTCTTC.

The chain uses TRBV28 and TRBJ2-4; 8 nucleotides match TRBD1. Germline V gene lookup returns CDR1 MDHEN and CDR2 SYDVKM. The V and J ends lost 3 bases and 6 bases, in that order; junction bases with no gene match: 13. CDR3 length equals 17 residues. This chain's CDR3 is CASSFSGQGARGNIQYF. Written as DNA, the CDR3 is TGTGCCAGCAGTTTCTCGGGGCAGGGGGCGCGGGGAAACATTCAGTACTTC.

This clone was found once. The CDR3 is CASSEGVLTGELFF. The DNA for the CDR3 is TGTGCCAGTAGTGAGGGGGTCCTCACCGGGGAGCTGTTTTTT. This chain joins TRBV19 and TRBJ2-2; maybe TRBD1 (6 bases). The CDR3 length is 14 residues. V was pared by 5 bases and J by 4 bases, with 11 bases between. Per germline, CDR1 LNHDA and CDR2 SQIVND (reference sequence).

The chain carries TRBV2 and TRBJ1-1; D possibly corresponds to TRBD1 (6 bases). Germline values: CDR1 SNHLY, CDR2 FYNNEI. The V end was cut by 6 bases, the J end by 6 bases, with 20 bases between. CDR3 size: 15 residues. The CDR3 nucleotides read TGTGCCAGCAGACCAGACAGGCCCATTTCCCCTGAAGCTTTCTTT. This sequence encodes CASRPDRPISPEAFF.

The chain couples TRBV10-3 to TRBJ1-5; D gene ambiguous. V lost 3 bases, J lost 0 bases, and 24 bases lay in between. The CDR3 extends over 20 amino acids. Germline CDR1 ENHRY, CDR2 SYGVKD. The CDR3 reads CAISDMAGGPTRISNQPQHF. CDR3 bases: TGTGCCATCAGTGATATGGCAGGTGGACCCACTAGAATTAGCAATCAGCCCCAGCATTTT.

The rearrangement joins TRBV5-1 to TRBJ2-1; D not certain. The CDR3 is 12 amino acids. The V end was cut by 0 bases, the J end by 9 bases, with 7 bases between. CDR1 SGHRS and CDR2 YFSETQ come from the germline V gene. CDR3 sequence: CASSLALREQFF. CDR3 coding DNA: TGCGCCAGCAGCTTGGCCCTCCGTGAGCAGTTCTTC.

The V and J genes are TRBV5-1 and TRBJ2-3; D is unclear. V was cut by 4 bases and J by 1 base, with 16 bases left in between. The CDR3 extends over 16 amino acids. CDR1 is SGHRS, CDR2 YFSETQ, per germline. CDR3 sequence reads: CASSHRVVERTDTQYF. DNA for the CDR3: TGCGCCAGCAGCCACCGGGTAGTAGAACGCACAGATACGCAGTATTTT.

The rearrangement uses TRBV4-1 and TRBJ2-1; 11 bases map to TRBD2. Germline V gene data show CDR1 as MGHRA and CDR2 as YSYEKL. The CDR3 consists of 16 residues. V shed 2 bases, J shed 7 bases, and the junction held 7 bases outside the gene matches. CDR3 in amino acids: CASSQHELAGENEQFF. The CDR3 DNA follows: TGCGCCAGCAGCCAACATGAACTAGCGGGAGAGAATGAGCAGTTCTTC.